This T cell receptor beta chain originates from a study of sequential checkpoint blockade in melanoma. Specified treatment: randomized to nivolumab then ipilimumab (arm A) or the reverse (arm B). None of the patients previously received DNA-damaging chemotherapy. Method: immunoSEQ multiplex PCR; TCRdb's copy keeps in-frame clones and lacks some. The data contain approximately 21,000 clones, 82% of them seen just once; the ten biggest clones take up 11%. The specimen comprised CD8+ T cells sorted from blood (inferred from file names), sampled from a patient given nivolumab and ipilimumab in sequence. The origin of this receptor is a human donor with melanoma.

CDR3 protein: CASSRGEGPNTGELFF. The CDR3 nucleotides read TGCGCCAGCAGTCGGGGGGAGGGACCGAACACCGGGGAGCTGTTTTTT. This chain links TRBV5-1 with TRBJ2-2, with TRBD2 matching over 7 bases. Trimming removed 5 bases from V and 0 bases from J; junction bases left unmatched: 7. The CDR3 totals 16 residues. Germline values: CDR1 SGHRS, CDR2 YFSETQ.